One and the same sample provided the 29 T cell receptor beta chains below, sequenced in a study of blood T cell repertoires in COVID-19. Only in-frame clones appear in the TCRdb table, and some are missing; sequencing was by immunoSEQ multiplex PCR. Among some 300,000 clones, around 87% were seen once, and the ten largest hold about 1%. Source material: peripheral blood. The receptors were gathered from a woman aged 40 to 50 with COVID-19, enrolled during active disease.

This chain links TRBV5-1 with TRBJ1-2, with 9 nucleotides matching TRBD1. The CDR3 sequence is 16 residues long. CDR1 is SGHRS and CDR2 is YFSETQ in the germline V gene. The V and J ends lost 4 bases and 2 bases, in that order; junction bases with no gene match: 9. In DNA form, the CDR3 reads TGCGCCAGCAGCGGAGTGGGGACAGGGCTCAACTATGGCTACACCTTC. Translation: CASSGVGTGLNYGYTF.

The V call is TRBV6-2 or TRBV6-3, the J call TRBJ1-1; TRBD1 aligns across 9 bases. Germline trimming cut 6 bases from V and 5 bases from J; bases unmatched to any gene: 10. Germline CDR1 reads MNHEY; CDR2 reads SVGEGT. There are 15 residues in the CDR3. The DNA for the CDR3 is TGTGCCAGCAGCTCCGGGACAGGGTTGATTACTGAAGCTTTCTTT. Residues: CASSSGTGLITEAFF.

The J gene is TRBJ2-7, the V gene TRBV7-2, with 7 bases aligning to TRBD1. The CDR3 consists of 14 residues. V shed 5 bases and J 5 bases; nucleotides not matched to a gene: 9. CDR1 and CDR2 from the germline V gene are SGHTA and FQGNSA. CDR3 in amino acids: CASSADRVLNEQYF. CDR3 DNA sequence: TGTGCCAGCAGCGCAGACAGGGTTCTAAACGAGCAGTACTTC.

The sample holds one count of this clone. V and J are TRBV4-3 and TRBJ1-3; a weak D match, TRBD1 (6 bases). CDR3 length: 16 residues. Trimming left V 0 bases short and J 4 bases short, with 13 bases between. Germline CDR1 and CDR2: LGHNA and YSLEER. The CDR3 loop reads CASSQDLQGRGNTIYF. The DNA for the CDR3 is TGCGCCAGCAGCCAAGACCTACAGGGTAGAGGAAACACCATATATTTT.

CDR3 region: CASIHLPNTGELFF. The CDR3 bases are TGTGCCAGCATACACCTCCCGAACACCGGGGAGCTGTTTTTT. V and J are TRBV27 and TRBJ2-2, with D unresolved. The CDR3 runs to 14 residues. Trimming stripped 7 bases from V and 0 bases from J, with 9 bases between. The germline gives CDR1 MNHEY, CDR2 SMNVEV (reference sequence).

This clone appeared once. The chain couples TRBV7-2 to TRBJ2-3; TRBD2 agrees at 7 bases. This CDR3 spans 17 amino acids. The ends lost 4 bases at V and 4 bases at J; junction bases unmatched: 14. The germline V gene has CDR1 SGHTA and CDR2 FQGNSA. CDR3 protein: CASSSSKIAGFPDTQYF. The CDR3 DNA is TGTGCCAGCAGCTCAAGTAAGATAGCGGGCTTCCCAGATACGCAGTATTTT.

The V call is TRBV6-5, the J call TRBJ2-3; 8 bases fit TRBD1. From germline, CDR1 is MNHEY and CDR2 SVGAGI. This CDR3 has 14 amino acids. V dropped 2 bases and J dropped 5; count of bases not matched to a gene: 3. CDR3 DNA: TGTGCCAGCAGTTACGGGACAGGACGAGATACGCAGTATTTT. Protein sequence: CASSYGTGRDTQYF.

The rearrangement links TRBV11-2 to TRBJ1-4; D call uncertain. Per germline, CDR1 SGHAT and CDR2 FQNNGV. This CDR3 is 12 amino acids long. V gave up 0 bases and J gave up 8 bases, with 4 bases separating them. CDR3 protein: CASSLDSEKLFF. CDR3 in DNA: TGTGCCAGCAGCTTAGATAGCGAAAAACTGTTTTTT.

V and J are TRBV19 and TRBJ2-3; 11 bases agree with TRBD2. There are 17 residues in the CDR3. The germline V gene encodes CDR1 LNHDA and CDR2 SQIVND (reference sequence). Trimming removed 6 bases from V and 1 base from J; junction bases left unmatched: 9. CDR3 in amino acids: CASSLWGSGGGTDTQYF. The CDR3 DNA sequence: TGTGCCAGTAGCTTATGGGGTAGCGGGGGGGGCACAGATACGCAGTATTTT.

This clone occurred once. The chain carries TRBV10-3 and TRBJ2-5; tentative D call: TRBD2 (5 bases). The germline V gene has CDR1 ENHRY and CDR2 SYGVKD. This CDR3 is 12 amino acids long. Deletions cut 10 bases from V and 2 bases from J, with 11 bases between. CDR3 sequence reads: CATRGTQETQYF. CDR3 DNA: TGTGCCACTCGGGGAACACAAGAGACCCAGTACTTC.

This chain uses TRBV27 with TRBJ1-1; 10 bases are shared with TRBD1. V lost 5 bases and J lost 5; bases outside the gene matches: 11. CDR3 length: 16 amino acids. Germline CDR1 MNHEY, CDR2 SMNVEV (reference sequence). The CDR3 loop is CASSGDRGGWGTEAFF. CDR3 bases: TGTGCCAGCAGTGGGGACAGGGGAGGCTGGGGGACTGAAGCTTTCTTT.

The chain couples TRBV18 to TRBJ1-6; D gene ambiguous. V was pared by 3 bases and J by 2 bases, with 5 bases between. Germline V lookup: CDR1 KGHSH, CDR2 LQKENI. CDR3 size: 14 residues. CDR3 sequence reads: CASSPRTYNSPLHF. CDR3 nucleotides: TGTGCCAGCTCACCGCGAACCTATAATTCACCCCTCCACTTT.

The CDR3: CASSPRGLLTGELFF. CDR3 bases: TGTGCCAGCAGCCCCAGAGGACTGCTCACCGGGGAGCTGTTTTTT. The chain couples TRBV7-2 to TRBJ2-2; tentative D call: TRBD2 (5 bases). The CDR3 has 15 amino acids. The ends were cut back, 5 bases at V and 4 bases at J, with 14 bases in the middle. The germline CDR1 and CDR2 sequences are SGHTA and FQGNSA. The full variable domain, its missing parts supplied by reference TRBV7-2 and TRBJ2-2, is GAGVSQSPSNKVTEKGKDVELRCDPISGHTALYWYRQSLGQGLEFLIYFQGNSAPDKSGLPSDRFSAERTGGSVSTLTIQRTQQEDSAVYLCASSPRGLLTGELFFGEGSRLTVL.

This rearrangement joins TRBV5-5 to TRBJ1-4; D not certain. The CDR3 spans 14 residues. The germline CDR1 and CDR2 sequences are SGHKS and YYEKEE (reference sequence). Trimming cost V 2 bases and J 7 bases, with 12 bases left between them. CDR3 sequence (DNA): TGTGCCAGCAGCTTAACATCCGGAGGTGAAAAACTGTTTTTT. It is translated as CASSLTSGGEKLFF.

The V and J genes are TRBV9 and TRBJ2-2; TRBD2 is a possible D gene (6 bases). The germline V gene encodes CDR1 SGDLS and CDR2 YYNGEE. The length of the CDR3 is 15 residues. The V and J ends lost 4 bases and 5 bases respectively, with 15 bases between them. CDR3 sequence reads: CASSPSPEGTGELFF. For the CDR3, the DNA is TGTGCCAGCAGCCCCTCACCGGAGGGAACCGGGGAGCTGTTTTTT. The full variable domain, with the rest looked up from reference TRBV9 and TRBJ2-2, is DSGVTQTPKHLITATGQRVTLRCSPRSGDLSVYWYQQSLDQGLQFLIQYYNGEERAKGNILERFSAQQFPDLHSELNLSSLELGDSALYFCASSPSPEGTGELFFGEGSRLTVL.

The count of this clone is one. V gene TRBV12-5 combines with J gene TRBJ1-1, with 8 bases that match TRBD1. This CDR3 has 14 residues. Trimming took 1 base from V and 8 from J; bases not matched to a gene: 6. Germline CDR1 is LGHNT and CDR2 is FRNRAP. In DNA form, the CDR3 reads TGTGCTAGTGGTTTGGAGCAGGGGGCCCTGGAAGCTTTCTTT. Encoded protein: CASGLEQGALEAFF.

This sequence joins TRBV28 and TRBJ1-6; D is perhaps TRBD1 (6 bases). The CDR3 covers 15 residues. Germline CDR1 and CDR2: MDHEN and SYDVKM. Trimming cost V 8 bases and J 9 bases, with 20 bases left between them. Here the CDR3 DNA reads TGTGCCAGCGCCCGGGCGGGGGCAGGGAGTTCACCCCTCCACTTT. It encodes CASARAGAGSSPLHF.

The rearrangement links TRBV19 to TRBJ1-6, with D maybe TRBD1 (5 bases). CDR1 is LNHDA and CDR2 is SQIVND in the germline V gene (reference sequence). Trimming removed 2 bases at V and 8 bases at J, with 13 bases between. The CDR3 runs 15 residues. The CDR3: CASSIWGQGDSPLHF. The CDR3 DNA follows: TGTGCCAGTAGTATATGGGGCCAAGGGGATTCACCCCTCCACTTT.

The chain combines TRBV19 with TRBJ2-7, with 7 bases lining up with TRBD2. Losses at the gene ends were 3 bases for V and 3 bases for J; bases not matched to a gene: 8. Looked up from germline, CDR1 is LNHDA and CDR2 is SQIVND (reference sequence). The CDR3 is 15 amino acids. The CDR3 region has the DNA TGTGCCAGTAGTATGGTATTTGGGGGGGTCTACGAGCAGTACTTC. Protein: CASSMVFGGVYEQYF. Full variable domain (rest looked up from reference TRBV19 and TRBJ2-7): DGGITQSPKYLFRKEGQNVTLSCEQNLNHDAMYWYRQDPGQGLRLIYYSQIVNDFQKGDIAEGYSVSREKKESFPLTVTSAQKNPTAFYLCASSMVFGGVYEQYFGPGTRLTVT.

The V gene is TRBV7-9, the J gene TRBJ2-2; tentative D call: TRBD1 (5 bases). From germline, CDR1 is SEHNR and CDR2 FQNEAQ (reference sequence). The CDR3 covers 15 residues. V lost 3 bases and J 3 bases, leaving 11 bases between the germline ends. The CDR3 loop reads CASSFDDRDTGELFF. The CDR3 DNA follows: TGTGCCAGCAGCTTCGATGACAGAGACACCGGGGAGCTGTTTTTT.

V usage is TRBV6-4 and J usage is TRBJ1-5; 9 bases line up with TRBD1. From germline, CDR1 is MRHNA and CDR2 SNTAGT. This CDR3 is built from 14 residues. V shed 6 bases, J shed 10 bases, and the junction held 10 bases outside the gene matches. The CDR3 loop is CASSHGQGPYPQHF. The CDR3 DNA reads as TGTGCCAGCAGCCACGGACAGGGGCCTTACCCCCAGCATTTT.

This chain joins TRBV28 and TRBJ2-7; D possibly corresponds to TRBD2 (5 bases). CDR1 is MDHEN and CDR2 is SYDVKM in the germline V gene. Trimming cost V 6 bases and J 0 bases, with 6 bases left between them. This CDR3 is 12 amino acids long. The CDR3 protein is CASRGSSYEQYF. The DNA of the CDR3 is TGTGCCAGCAGGGGGAGCTCCTACGAGCAGTACTTC.

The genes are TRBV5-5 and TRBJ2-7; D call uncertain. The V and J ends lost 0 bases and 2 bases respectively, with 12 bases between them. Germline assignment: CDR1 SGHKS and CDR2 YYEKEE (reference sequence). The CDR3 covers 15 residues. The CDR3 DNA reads TGTGCCAGCAGCTTGGCGGCAGGTAATCCCTACGAGCAGTACTTC. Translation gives CASSLAAGNPYEQYF. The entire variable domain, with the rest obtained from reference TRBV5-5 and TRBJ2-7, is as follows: DAGVTQSPTHLIKTRGQQVTLRCSPISGHKSVSWYQQVLGQGPQFIFQYYEKEERGRGNFPDRFSARQFPNYSSELNVNALLLGDSALYLCASSLAAGNPYEQYFGPGTRLTVT.

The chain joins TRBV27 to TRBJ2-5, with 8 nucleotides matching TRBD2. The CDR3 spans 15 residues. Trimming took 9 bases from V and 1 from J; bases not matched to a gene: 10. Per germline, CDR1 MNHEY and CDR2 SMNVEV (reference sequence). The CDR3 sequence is CASGKAGVLQETQYF. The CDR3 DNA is TGTGCCAGTGGGAAAGCGGGAGTACTCCAAGAGACCCAGTACTTC.

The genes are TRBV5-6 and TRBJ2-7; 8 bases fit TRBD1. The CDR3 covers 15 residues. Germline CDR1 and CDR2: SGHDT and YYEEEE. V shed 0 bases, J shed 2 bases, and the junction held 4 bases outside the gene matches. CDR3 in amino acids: CASSLGDRQTYEQYF. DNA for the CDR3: TGTGCCAGCAGCTTGGGGGACAGGCAGACCTACGAGCAGTACTTC.

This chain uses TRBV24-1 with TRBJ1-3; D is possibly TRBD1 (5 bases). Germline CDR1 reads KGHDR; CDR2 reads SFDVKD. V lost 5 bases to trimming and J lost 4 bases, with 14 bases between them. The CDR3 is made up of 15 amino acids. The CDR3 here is CATSGTRDSGNTIYF. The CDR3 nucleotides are TGTGCCACCAGTGGTACCCGGGACTCAGGAAACACCATATATTTT.

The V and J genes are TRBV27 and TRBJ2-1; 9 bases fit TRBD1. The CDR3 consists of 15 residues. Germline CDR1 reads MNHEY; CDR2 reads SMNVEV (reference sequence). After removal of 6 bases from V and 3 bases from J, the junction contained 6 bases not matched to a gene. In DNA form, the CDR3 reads TGTGCCAGCAGGCTATGGGACAGGGACTACAATGAGCAGTTCTTC. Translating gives CASRLWDRDYNEQFF.

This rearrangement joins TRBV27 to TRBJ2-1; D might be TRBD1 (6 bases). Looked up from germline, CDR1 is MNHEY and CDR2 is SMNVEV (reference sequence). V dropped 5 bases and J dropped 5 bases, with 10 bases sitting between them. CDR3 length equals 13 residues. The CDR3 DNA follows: TGTGCCAGCAGTCCTCAGGGGAACAATGAGCAGTTCTTC. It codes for CASSPQGNNEQFF.

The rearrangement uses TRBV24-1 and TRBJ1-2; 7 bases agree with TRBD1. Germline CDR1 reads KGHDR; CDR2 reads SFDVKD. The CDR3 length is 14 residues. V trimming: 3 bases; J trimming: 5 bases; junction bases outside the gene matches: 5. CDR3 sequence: CATSDPGQNYGYTF. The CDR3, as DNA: TGTGCCACCAGTGATCCGGGACAGAATTATGGCTACACCTTC.